What follows are 20 T cell receptor beta chains derived from one specimen sequenced in a study of T cell repertoires in cytomegalovirus infection. TCRdb processed the reads anew with MiXCR; each CDR3 protein has one entry. The sample yields approximately 260,000 distinct CDR3 sequences, approximately 17% seen once. The sequenced sample consisted of CD8+ T cells from PBMCs. These receptors originate from a human donor in good health (CMV status not recorded). Some clones in this sample may be carry-over from other donors' samples.

This clonotype has a count of ten or more. The rearrangement uses TRBV7-9 and TRBJ2-7; D call uncertain. Germline V CDR1 and CDR2: SEHNR, FQNEAQ (reference sequence). The CDR3 has 12 residues. Trimming cost V 2 bases and J 5 bases, with 7 bases left between them. The CDR3 sequence: CASSLSTNEQYF. The CDR3 region has the DNA TGTGCCAGCAGCTTATCCACCAACGAGCAGTACTTC.

The V gene is TRBV5-6, the J gene TRBJ2-7, with no clear D. V gave up 4 bases and J gave up 3 bases, with 17 bases separating them. The germline V gene has CDR1 SGHDT and CDR2 YYEEEE. The CDR3 totals 15 residues. The CDR3 region is CASSPPNAGYYEQYF. CDR3 nucleotide sequence: TGTGCCAGCAGCCCCCCGAACGCAGGATACTACGAGCAGTACTTC.

With regard to this clonotype: The junction departs from germline at one end; a sequencing error may be responsible. This chain joins TRBV5-5 and TRBJ2-7, with 8 bases fitting TRBD1. This CDR3 has 19 amino acids. Germline V CDR1 and CDR2: SGHKS, YYEKEE (reference sequence). CDR3 loop: CASSLTEDGQGNYRDEQNF. CDR3 in DNA: TGTGCCAGCAGCTTGACCGAGGATGGACAGGGAAATTACCGGGACGAGCAGAACTTC.

The chain combines TRBV4-1 with TRBJ2-7; 12 positions agree with TRBD2. The CDR3 consists of 15 residues. The germline CDR1 and CDR2 sequences are MGHRA and YSYEKL. V shed 6 bases, J shed 2 bases, and the junction held 5 bases outside the gene matches. The CDR3 bases are TGCGCCAGCAGTCGACTAGCGGGGGCCCCCTACGAGCAGTACTTC. This codes for CASSRLAGAPYEQYF.

This clonotype was detected many times. This chain connects TRBV11-2 to TRBJ2-5, with TRBD1 identical over 7 bases. This CDR3 has 15 amino acids. Trimming cost V 5 bases and J 5 bases; bases outside gene matches: 11. Looked up from germline, CDR1 is SGHAT and CDR2 is FQNNGV. The CDR3 region has the DNA TGTGCCAGCAGCCGGACTGACAGGGTCGCCGAGACCCAGTACTTC. Protein sequence: CASSRTDRVAETQYF. Filled out from reference TRBV11-2 and TRBJ2-5, the complete variable domain reads EAGVAQSPRYKIIEKRQSVAFWCNPISGHATLYWYQQILGQGPKLLIQFQNNGVVDDSQLPKDRFSAERLKGVDSTLKIQPAKLEDSAVYLCASSRTDRVAETQYFGPGTRLLVL.

This clonotype has only a few counts. The chain recombines TRBV28 with TRBJ1-6; D possibly corresponds to TRBD1 (6 bases). CDR1 MDHEN and CDR2 SYDVKM come from the germline V gene. The CDR3 spans 16 residues. The V and J ends lost 7 bases and 0 bases respectively, with 13 bases between them. DNA of the CDR3: TGTGCCAGCACCCAAGACAGGAGCTCCTATAATTCACCCCTCCACTTT. Amino acid sequence: CASTQDRSSYNSPLHF.

This clonotype has more than one count but fewer than ten. The rearrangement links TRBV7-9 to TRBJ1-1; 9 nucleotides match TRBD1. The CDR3 covers 13 residues. Germline CDR1 is SEHNR and CDR2 is FQNEAQ (reference sequence). The V segment lost 6 bases and the J segment 6 bases; nucleotides outside the gene matches: 5. The CDR3 spells CASRDRGNAEAFF. The DNA for the CDR3 is TGTGCCAGCAGAGACAGGGGGAATGCTGAAGCTTTCTTT.

This clonotype was detected many times. The chain employs TRBV4-1 and TRBJ1-1; TRBD1 matches at 9 bases. The CDR3 covers 16 residues. Losses at the gene ends were 2 bases for V and 6 bases for J; bases not matched to a gene: 10. The germline V gene has CDR1 MGHRA and CDR2 YSYEKL. The DNA for the CDR3 is TGCGCCAGCAGCCAATCCCGGGACAGGGAAACTCCTGAAGCTTTCTTT. Residues: CASSQSRDRETPEAFF.

This clonotype was found a few times. The chain recombines TRBV4-1 with TRBJ2-2, with 8 bases identical to TRBD1. V gave up 2 bases and J gave up 5 bases; unmatched junction bases: 10. The CDR3 has 17 amino acids. Germline loops: CDR1 MGHRA, CDR2 YSYEKL. The DNA of the CDR3 is TGCGCCAGCAGCCAACAATGGACAGGGTTGTATACCGGGGAGCTGTTTTTT. Protein product: CASSQQWTGLYTGELFF.

On this clonotype: At one of its ends the junction is not consistent with the germline gene, which may arise from a read error. The chain joins TRBV7-2 to TRBJ2-2; 9 nucleotides match TRBD2. Germline values: CDR1 SGHTA, CDR2 FQGNSA. This CDR3 spans 16 amino acids. Here the CDR3 DNA reads TGTGCCAGCAGCCCTCTAGCGGGGCATATTCACGGTGAGCAGTTTTTC. Protein product: CASSPLAGHIHGEQFF.

The chain carries TRBV28 and TRBJ2-3, with D possibly being TRBD1 (6 bases). Per germline, CDR1 MDHEN and CDR2 SYDVKM. CDR3 length equals 14 residues. The ends were cut back, 3 bases at V and 2 bases at J, with 9 bases in the middle. CDR3: CASSFQGTTDTQYF. The CDR3 DNA reads TGTGCCAGCAGTTTTCAGGGGACCACAGATACGCAGTATTTT.

This rearrangement joins TRBV6-5 to TRBJ2-7; D possibly corresponds to TRBD1 (6 bases). CDR1 is MNHEY and CDR2 is SVGAGI in the germline V gene. Between the trimmed V and J ends, which lost 6 bases and 6 bases, there was a span of 15 bases. The CDR3 runs to 13 residues. The CDR3 is CASRVGGRLEQYF. CDR3 nucleotide sequence: TGTGCCAGCAGGGTAGGGGGACGCCTCGAGCAGTACTTC.

This chain uses TRBV29-1 with TRBJ2-7; 11 bases are shared with TRBD1. The CDR3 sequence is 13 residues long. V trimming: 7 bases; J trimming: 6 bases; junction bases outside the gene matches: 8. Per the germline V gene, CDR1 is SQVTM and CDR2 is ANQGSEA. CDR3 in amino acids: CSALEGQGVEQYF. CDR3 in DNA: TGCAGCGCCCTGGAGGGACAGGGGGTCGAGCAGTACTTC.

CDR3 bases: TGTGCCAGCAGTAAGCCCGGGACGGCGAACACCGGGGAGCTGTTTTTT. Its translation is CASSKPGTANTGELFF. J is TRBJ2-2 and V is TRBV2; the D gene could be TRBD1 or TRBD2 (5 bases each). The CDR3 spans 16 residues. V was trimmed by 5 bases and J by 0 bases, leaving 13 bases between them. Germline CDR1 and CDR2: SNHLY and FYNNEI.

The chain links TRBV7-9 to TRBJ2-4; D possibly corresponds to TRBD2 (5 bases). This CDR3 region has 13 residues. The germline V gene encodes CDR1 SEHNR and CDR2 FQNEAQ (reference sequence). The V end lost 1 base, the J end lost 15 bases, and 16 bases lay between the germline ends. The CDR3 coding sequence is TGTGCCAGCAGCTTAGTCGCGGGCTTGGGTCGGTACTTC. Translating it yields CASSLVAGLGRYF.

In this sample, this clonotype turned up a few times. The V gene is TRBV2, the J gene TRBJ2-2, with TRBD1 matching 8 bases. Germline CDR1 reads SNHLY; CDR2 reads FYNNEI. Trimming cost V 6 bases and J 6 bases; bases outside gene matches: 18. The CDR3 consists of 18 residues. The CDR3 loop reads CASSATGQVGLGSGELFF. The CDR3 coding sequence is TGTGCCAGCAGCGCCACGGGACAGGTTGGATTGGGTTCCGGGGAGCTGTTTTTT.

There are many counts of this clonotype. The J gene is TRBJ1-6, the V gene TRBV10-3; TRBD1 might be the D (5 bases). The germline CDR1 and CDR2 sequences are ENHRY and SYGVKD. The V gene lost 2 bases and the J gene lost 11 bases, with 16 bases spanning the gap. The CDR3 length is 15 residues. Here the CDR3 reads CAISENSGAGPPLHF. CDR3 bases: TGTGCCATCAGTGAGAATTCTGGGGCAGGGCCACCCCTCCACTTT.

The sample holds many counts of this clonotype. This chain connects TRBV7-6 to TRBJ2-5, with D hard to call. This CDR3 comprises 11 residues. V dropped 5 bases and J dropped 5 bases, with 6 bases sitting between them. The germline gives CDR1 SGHVS, CDR2 FNYEAQ. The CDR3: CASSPWETQYF. For the CDR3, the DNA is TGTGCCAGCAGCCCATGGGAGACCCAGTACTTC.

Comments on this clonotype: The junction differs from germline at one of its ends, possibly a read error. The chain recombines TRBV7-4 with TRBJ2-1; tentative D call: TRBD2 (5 bases). CDR3 length equals 12 residues. Germline CDR1 is SGHVT and CDR2 is SQSDAQ. In DNA form, the CDR3 reads TGTCCCAGCAGCTTAGGAGGACCGGAGCAGTTCTTC. Translating it yields CPSSLGGPEQFF.

This clonotype was seen a few times. The chain couples TRBV23-1 to TRBJ1-6; D may be TRBD1 (5 bases). TRBV23-1 is recorded as an ORF, its role being uncertain. The V and J ends lost 0 bases and 2 bases respectively, with 11 bases between them. The CDR3 is made up of 17 amino acids. The CDR3 protein is CASSQSQGDPYNSPLHF. CDR3 in DNA: TGCGCCAGCAGTCAATCTCAAGGGGACCCCTATAATTCACCCCTCCACTTT.